The clone carrying this T cell receptor (beta chain) was seen many times. Antigen: not known. These data are taken from a study of T cells in Graves' hyperthyroidism and ophthalmopathy. The wider study: It was at initial diagnosis, before any treatment, that peripheral blood was collected. General study results and limits: Onset of ophthalmopathy came a median around 7.1 months after the model predicted it.

TCR beta CDR3 regions were amplified from RNA. Using the HTBI primer set, a first-round RT-PCR was run on the TCR CDR3. A single record per CDR3 protein comes from TCRdb applying MiXCR to the multiplex PCR reads. The data show about 350,000 distinct CDR3 sequences, less than 20% seen once. Criteria for exclusion of patients were uncontrolled infection, other autoimmune disease, pregnancy or lactation. There are 13 residues in the CDR3. V was shortened by 3 bases and J by 3 bases, with 9 bases between the two germline ends. What was sequenced was blood. The sequence was obtained from a middle-aged woman with Graves' ophthalmopathy. The gene calls are TRBV12-3 or TRBV12-4 and TRBJ2-7; D is unclear. The CDR3 nucleotides are TGTGCCAGCAGTTTTCGGAAGGACTACGAGCAGTACTTC. This codes for CASSFRKDYEQYF.